The clone carrying this TCR beta chain was seen a handful of times. The target antigen is unknown. This table comes from immunoSEQ multiplex PCR, and its TCRdb copy is limited to in-frame clones, with some not included. The sample holds tens of thousands of clones, 70% to 75% seen once. This CDR3 comprises 14 residues. Trimming removed 1 base at V and 5 bases at J, with 11 bases between. Looked up from germline, CDR1 is SGHTA and CDR2 is FQGTGA. This sample was taken from a study of CD8 T cell repertoires and HIV-1 epitope variants. Study-level information: Tested: three Gag epitope families, Nef HW9 and YT9. Enriched T cells were co-cultured with equal autologous T cell-negative cells. Study-level findings and limits: Most of the nine antigen-specific clonotypes appeared cross-reactive to autologous or escape variants.

This sequence joins TRBV7-3 and TRBJ2-5, with unresolved D. Sequencing input: uncultured baseline CD8+ T cells from peripheral blood mononuclear cells (PBMCs). This sequence originates from a male donor with HIV. The CDR3 loop is CASSLMAADETQYF. The CDR3 bases are TGTGCCAGCAGCTTAATGGCAGCCGACGAGACCCAGTACTTC.